The rows below give T cell receptor beta chains drawn from one sample of a study of cytomegalovirus exposure and HLA in healthy donors. Assay: immunoSEQ multiplex PCR; the TCRdb copy retains only in-frame clones and omits some. The data contain approximately 160,000 clones, just under 85% of them singletons. Sequencing used PBMCs. These receptors were obtained from a man under 40 in good health and CMV-seropositive. The CDR3 runs from the conserved cysteine through the conserved F or W. Fields, in order: clone size, CDR3 length, J gene, V gene, CDR3 protein. Size tells how often a clone was seen (once, few, many) or the class of an expanded clone, and some rows leave it out.

clone size: NA; CDR3 length: 17; J gene: TRBJ2-2; V gene: TRBV5-4; CDR3 protein: CASSGGRTSMNTGELFF
clone size: few; CDR3 length: 11; J gene: TRBJ2-7; V gene: TRBV4-2; CDR3 protein: CASSQGDEQYF
clone size: once; CDR3 length: 15; J gene: TRBJ1-2; V gene: TRBV2; CDR3 protein: CASSGNPGQGYGYTF
clone size: NA; CDR3 length: 19; J gene: TRBJ2-2; V gene: TRBV5-6; CDR3 protein: CASSLELAGGLSNTGELFF
clone size: NA; CDR3 length: 14; J gene: TRBJ1-5; V gene: TRBV4-3; CDR3 protein: CASSPTGAAQPQHF
clone size: NA; CDR3 length: 15; J gene: TRBJ1-1; V gene: TRBV5-4; CDR3 protein: CASSLAGGLNTEAFF
clone size: NA; CDR3 length: 15; J gene: TRBJ2-1; V gene: TRBV14; CDR3 protein: CASSLLLAGYNEQFF
clone size: NA; CDR3 length: 14; J gene: TRBJ2-3; V gene: TRBV30; CDR3 protein: CAWSPGLAGDTQYF
clone size: NA; CDR3 length: 16; J gene: TRBJ2-5; V gene: TRBV9; CDR3 protein: CASSATWRGPQETQYF
clone size: once; CDR3 length: 13; J gene: TRBJ1-3; V gene: TRBV6-6; CDR3 protein: CASQGATGNTIYF
clone size: NA; CDR3 length: 14; J gene: TRBJ2-7; V gene: TRBV2; CDR3 protein: CASKPGQGAHEQYF
clone size: NA; CDR3 length: 13; J gene: TRBJ2-7; V gene: TRBV9; CDR3 protein: CASSAGQGAEQYF
clone size: NA; CDR3 length: 14; J gene: TRBJ2-3; V gene: TRBV6-5; CDR3 protein: CASSYTEDSRSQYF
clone size: NA; CDR3 length: 16; J gene: TRBJ1-3; V gene: TRBV6-4; CDR3 protein: CASRVPRATSGNTIYF
clone size: once; CDR3 length: 14; J gene: TRBJ1-2; V gene: TRBV6-4; CDR3 protein: CASLDRGPNYGYTF
clone size: NA; CDR3 length: 17; J gene: TRBJ2-7; V gene: TRBV4-3; CDR3 protein: CASSQARFAPQTYEQYF
clone size: NA; CDR3 length: 18; J gene: TRBJ1-6; V gene: TRBV6-1; CDR3 protein: CASSDHTGWGRVYSPLHF
clone size: NA; CDR3 length: 13; J gene: TRBJ1-5; V gene: TRBV7-2; CDR3 protein: CASSPQTDQPQHF
clone size: NA; CDR3 length: 10; J gene: TRBJ1-2; V gene: TRBV30; CDR3 protein: CAWLGAGYTF
clone size: NA; CDR3 length: 14; J gene: TRBJ1-6; V gene: TRBV5-4; CDR3 protein: CASSHRVGESPLHF
clone size: NA; CDR3 length: 15; J gene: TRBJ2-2; V gene: TRBV6-1; CDR3 protein: CASMRLARNTGELFF
clone size: NA; CDR3 length: 14; J gene: TRBJ1-1; V gene: TRBV30; CDR3 protein: CAFRWGGLSTEAFF
clone size: NA; CDR3 length: 14; J gene: TRBJ2-1; V gene: TRBV27; CDR3 protein: CASSSGGYYNEQFF
clone size: NA; CDR3 length: 14; J gene: TRBJ2-7; V gene: TRBV6-6; CDR3 protein: CASTPGDSSYEQYF
clone size: NA; CDR3 length: 14; J gene: TRBJ1-6; V gene: TRBV5-8; CDR3 protein: CASSLPGRTVPLHF
clone size: NA; CDR3 length: 13; J gene: TRBJ2-1; V gene: TRBV21-1; CDR3 protein: CAGRTSGAQEQFF
clone size: once; CDR3 length: 13; J gene: TRBJ2-7; V gene: TRBV7-6; CDR3 protein: CASSLAGGDEQYF
clone size: NA; CDR3 length: 17; J gene: TRBJ2-2; V gene: TRBV9; CDR3 protein: CASSVASQGANTGELFF
clone size: NA; CDR3 length: 16; J gene: TRBJ2-2; V gene: TRBV7-9; CDR3 protein: CASSFRDRGGTGELFF
clone size: NA; CDR3 length: 16; J gene: TRBJ1-1; V gene: TRBV5-4; CDR3 protein: CASRAGTVGLGGEAFF
clone size: NA; CDR3 length: 18; J gene: TRBJ2-1; V gene: TRBV4-2; CDR3 protein: CASSQYKPAGGSYNEQFF
clone size: NA; CDR3 length: 14; J gene: TRBJ2-2; V gene: TRBV9; CDR3 protein: CASSSGTVIGELFF
clone size: NA; CDR3 length: 13; J gene: TRBJ2-7; V gene: TRBV6-5; CDR3 protein: CASSQTETYEQYF
clone size: NA; CDR3 length: 16; J gene: TRBJ1-1; V gene: TRBV6-5; CDR3 protein: CASSYTWTGSNTEAFF
clone size: NA; CDR3 length: 14; J gene: TRBJ2-4; V gene: TRBV5-5; CDR3 protein: CASSSWTGSDIQYF
clone size: NA; CDR3 length: 16; J gene: TRBJ1-1; V gene: TRBV7-2; CDR3 protein: CASSFRVVDGNTEAFF
clone size: NA; CDR3 length: 14; J gene: TRBJ2-1; V gene: TRBV30; CDR3 protein: CAWSSGRSGNEQFF
clone size: few; CDR3 length: 13; J gene: TRBJ2-7; V gene: TRBV2; CDR3 protein: CASITGRGYEQYF
clone size: NA; CDR3 length: 13; J gene: TRBJ2-1; V gene: TRBV5-6; CDR3 protein: CASSGTGNNEQFF
clone size: few; CDR3 length: 17; J gene: TRBJ1-3; V gene: TRBV4-1; CDR3 protein: CASSVGTGGHTGNTIYF
clone size: NA; CDR3 length: 14; J gene: TRBJ2-3; V gene: TRBV9; CDR3 protein: CASSRTSGGRSQYF
clone size: NA; CDR3 length: 18; J gene: TRBJ2-2; V gene: TRBV19; CDR3 protein: CASSALRTGQGTTGELFF
clone size: NA; CDR3 length: 12; J gene: TRBJ1-1; V gene: TRBV6-5; CDR3 protein: CASSYQGKGAFF
clone size: NA; CDR3 length: 16; J gene: TRBJ2-7; V gene: TRBV4-1; CDR3 protein: CASSQEWPGFSYEQYF
clone size: NA; CDR3 length: 16; J gene: TRBJ2-3; V gene: TRBV7-2; CDR3 protein: CASSSIGGDFTDTQYF
clone size: NA; CDR3 length: 14; J gene: TRBJ2-7; V gene: TRBV27; CDR3 protein: CASSYQGLGYEQYF
clone size: NA; CDR3 length: 15; J gene: TRBJ2-7; V gene: TRBV5-6; CDR3 protein: CASRALAGKNYEQYF
clone size: NA; CDR3 length: 12; J gene: TRBJ2-5; V gene: TRBV5-4; CDR3 protein: CASSFAKETQYF
clone size: NA; CDR3 length: 18; J gene: TRBJ2-1; V gene: TRBV7-2; CDR3 protein: CASSLSATSGEYYNEQFF
clone size: NA; CDR3 length: 13; J gene: TRBJ2-4; V gene: TRBV6-1; CDR3 protein: CASTELAKNIQYF
clone size: NA; CDR3 length: 12; J gene: TRBJ1-2; V gene: TRBV29-1; CDR3 protein: CSGSGANYGYTF